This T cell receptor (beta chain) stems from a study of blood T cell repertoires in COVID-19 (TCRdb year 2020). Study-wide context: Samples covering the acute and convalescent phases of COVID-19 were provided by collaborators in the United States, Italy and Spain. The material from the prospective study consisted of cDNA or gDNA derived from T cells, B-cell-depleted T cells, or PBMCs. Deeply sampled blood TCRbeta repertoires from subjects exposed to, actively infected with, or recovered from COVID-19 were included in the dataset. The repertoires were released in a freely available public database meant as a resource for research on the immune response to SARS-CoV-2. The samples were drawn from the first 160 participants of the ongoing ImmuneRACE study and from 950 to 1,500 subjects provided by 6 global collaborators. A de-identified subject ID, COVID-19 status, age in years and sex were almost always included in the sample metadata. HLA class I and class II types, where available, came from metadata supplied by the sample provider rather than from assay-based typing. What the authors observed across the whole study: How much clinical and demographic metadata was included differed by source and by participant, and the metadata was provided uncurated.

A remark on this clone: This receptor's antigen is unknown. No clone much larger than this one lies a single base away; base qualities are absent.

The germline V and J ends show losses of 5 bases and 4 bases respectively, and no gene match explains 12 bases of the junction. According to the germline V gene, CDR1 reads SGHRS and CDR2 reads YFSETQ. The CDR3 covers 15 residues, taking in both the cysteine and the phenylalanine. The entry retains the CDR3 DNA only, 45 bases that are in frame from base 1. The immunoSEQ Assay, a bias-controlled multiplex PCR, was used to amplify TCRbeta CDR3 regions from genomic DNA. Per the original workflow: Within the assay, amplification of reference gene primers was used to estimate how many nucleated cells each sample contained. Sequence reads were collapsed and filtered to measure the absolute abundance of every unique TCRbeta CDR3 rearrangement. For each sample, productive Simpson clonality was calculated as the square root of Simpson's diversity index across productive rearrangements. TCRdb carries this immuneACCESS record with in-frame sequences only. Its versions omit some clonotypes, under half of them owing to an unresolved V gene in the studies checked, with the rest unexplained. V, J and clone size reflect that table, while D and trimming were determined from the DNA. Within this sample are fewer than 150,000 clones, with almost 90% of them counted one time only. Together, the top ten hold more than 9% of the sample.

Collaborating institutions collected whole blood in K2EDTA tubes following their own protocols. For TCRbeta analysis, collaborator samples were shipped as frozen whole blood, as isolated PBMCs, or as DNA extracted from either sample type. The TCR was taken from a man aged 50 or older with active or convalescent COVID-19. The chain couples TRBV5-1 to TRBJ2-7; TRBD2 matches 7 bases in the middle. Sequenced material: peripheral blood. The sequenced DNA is TGCGCCAGCAGGGGAGGGCCCGTCGACTCTTACGAGCAGTACTTC. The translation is CASRGGPVDSYEQYF.